This T cell receptor (beta chain) derives from a study of blood T cell repertoires in COVID-19. Study overall: COVID-19 samples collected from the United States, Italy and Spain covered acute and convalescent phases. Sample material is recorded as cDNA or gDNA derived from T cells, B-cell-depleted T cells, or PBMCs.

Original data processing: Estimates of nucleated cell counts were drawn from the amplification of reference gene primers. Data came from immunoSEQ multiplex PCR; TCRdb stores just in-frame clones and leaves some out. V and J calls and clone size are given by that table; D and trimming were obtained from the DNA. The top ten hold 1.2% to 1.5% of the sample, which has under 300,000 clones, around 83% seen once. The V segment lost 3 bases and the J segment 4 bases; nucleotides outside the gene matches: 3. The V gene's germline CDR1 is SGHDT and CDR2 YYEEEE. This CDR3 contains 13 residues. V and J are TRBV5-6 and TRBJ2-5, with 7 bases aligning to TRBD1. The sequence derives from a woman aged 40 to 50 who had recovered from COVID-19. Sample: peripheral blood. The CDR3, as DNA: TGTGCCAGCAGCTATTCAGGGGGAGAGACCCAGTACTTC. Protein sequence: CASSYSGGETQYF.